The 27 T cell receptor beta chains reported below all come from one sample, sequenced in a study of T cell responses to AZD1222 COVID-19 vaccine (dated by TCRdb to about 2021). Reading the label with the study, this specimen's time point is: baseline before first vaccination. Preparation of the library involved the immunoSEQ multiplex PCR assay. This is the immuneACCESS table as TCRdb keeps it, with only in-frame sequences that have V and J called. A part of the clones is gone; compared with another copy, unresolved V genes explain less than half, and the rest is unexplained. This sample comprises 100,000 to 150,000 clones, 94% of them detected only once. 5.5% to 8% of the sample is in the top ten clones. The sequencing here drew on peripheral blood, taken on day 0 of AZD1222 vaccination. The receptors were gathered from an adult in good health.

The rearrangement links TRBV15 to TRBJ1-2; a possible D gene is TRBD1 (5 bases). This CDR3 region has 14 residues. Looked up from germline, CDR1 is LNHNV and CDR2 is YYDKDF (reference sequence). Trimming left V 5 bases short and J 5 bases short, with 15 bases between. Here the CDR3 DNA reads TGTGCCACCAGCTCTCGACAGTTAGCTTATGGCTACACCTTC. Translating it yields CATSSRQLAYGYTF.

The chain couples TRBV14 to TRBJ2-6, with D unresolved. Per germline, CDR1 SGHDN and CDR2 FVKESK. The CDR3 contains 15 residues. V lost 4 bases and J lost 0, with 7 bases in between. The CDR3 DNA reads TGTGCCAGCAGCCCCTCCGCCTCTGGGGCCAACGTCCTGACTTTC. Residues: CASSPSASGANVLTF.

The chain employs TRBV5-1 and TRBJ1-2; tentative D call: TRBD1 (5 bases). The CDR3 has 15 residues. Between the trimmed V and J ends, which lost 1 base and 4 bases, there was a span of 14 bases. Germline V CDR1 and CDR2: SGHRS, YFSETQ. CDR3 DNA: TGCGCCAGCAGCTTGTTGGTACGGGGGTCCTATGGCTACACCTTC. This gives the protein CASSLLVRGSYGYTF. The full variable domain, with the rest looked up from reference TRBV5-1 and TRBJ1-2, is KAGVTQTPRYLIKTRGQQVTLSCSPISGHRSVSWYQQTPGQGLQFLFEYFSETQRNKGNFPGRFSGRQFSNSRSEMNVSTLELGDSALYLCASSLLVRGSYGYTFGSGTRLTVV.

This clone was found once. The chain's CDR3 is CASSPRLAGVDTQYF. DNA of the CDR3: TGTGCCAGCAGTCCACGACTAGCGGGAGTAGATACGCAGTATTTT. J is TRBJ2-3 and V is TRBV28; 12 nucleotides match TRBD2. The trim removed 5 bases at V and 5 bases at J, leaving 5 bases unmatched. Germline loops: CDR1 MDHEN, CDR2 SYDVKM. The CDR3 runs to 15 residues. Together with reference TRBV28 and TRBJ2-3, the CDR3 gives the full variable domain: DVKVTQSSRYLVKRTGEKVFLECVQDMDHENMFWYRQDPGLGLRLIYFSYDVKMKEKGDIPEGYSVSREKKERFSLILESASTNQTSMYLCASSPRLAGVDTQYFGPGTRLTVL.

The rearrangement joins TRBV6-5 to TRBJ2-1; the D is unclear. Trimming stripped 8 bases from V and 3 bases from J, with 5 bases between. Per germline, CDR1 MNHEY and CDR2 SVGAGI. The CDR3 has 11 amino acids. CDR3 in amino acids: CASGLYNEQFF. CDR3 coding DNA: TGTGCCAGCGGCCTCTACAATGAGCAGTTCTTC.

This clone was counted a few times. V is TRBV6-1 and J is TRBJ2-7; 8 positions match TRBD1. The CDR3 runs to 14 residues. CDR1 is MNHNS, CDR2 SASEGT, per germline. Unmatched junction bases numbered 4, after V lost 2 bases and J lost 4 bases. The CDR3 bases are TGTGCCAGCAGTGAATATGACAGGGGTTACGAGCAGTACTTC. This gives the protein CASSEYDRGYEQYF.

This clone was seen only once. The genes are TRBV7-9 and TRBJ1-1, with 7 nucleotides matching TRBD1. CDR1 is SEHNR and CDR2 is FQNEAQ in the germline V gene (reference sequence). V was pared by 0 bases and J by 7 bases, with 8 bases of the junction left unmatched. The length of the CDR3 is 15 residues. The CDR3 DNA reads TGTGCCAGCAGCTTAGCGACAGGGAGAGCAAATGAAGCTTTCTTT. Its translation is CASSLATGRANEAFF.

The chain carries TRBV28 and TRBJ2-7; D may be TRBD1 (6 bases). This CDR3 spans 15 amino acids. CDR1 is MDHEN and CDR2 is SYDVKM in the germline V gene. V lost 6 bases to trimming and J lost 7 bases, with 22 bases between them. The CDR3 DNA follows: TGTGCCAGCAGACCAGGGACATCACTGGCGTGGGAGCAGTACTTC. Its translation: CASRPGTSLAWEQYF. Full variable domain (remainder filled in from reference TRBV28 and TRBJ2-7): DVKVTQSSRYLVKRTGEKVFLECVQDMDHENMFWYRQDPGLGLRLIYFSYDVKMKEKGDIPEGYSVSREKKERFSLILESASTNQTSMYLCASRPGTSLAWEQYFGPGTRLTVT.

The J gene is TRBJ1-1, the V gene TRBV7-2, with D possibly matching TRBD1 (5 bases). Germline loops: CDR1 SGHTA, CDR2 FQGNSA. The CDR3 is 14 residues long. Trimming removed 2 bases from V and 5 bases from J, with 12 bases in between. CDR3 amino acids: CASSLMGKGTEAFF. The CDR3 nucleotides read TGTGCCAGCAGCTTAATGGGAAAGGGGACTGAAGCTTTCTTT.

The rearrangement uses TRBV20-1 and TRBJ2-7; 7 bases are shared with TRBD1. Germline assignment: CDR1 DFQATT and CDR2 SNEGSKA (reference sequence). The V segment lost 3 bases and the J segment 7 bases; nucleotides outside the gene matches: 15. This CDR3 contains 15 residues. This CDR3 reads CSASSGQSRSFEQYF. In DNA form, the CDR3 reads TGCAGTGCTAGTTCGGGACAGAGCCGCTCTTTTGAGCAGTACTTC.

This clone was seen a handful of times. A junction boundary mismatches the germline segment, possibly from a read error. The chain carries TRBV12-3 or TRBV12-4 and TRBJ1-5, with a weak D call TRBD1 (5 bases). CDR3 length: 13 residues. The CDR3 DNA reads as TGTGCCAGCAGTCCACAGGAGGCCCAGCCCCTGCATTTT. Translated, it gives CASSPQEAQPLHF.

CDR3 residues: CATSEPSGSYNEQFF. CDR3 nucleotides: TGTGCCACCAGTGAACCTAGCGGGAGTTACAATGAGCAGTTCTTC. The chain has TRBV24-1 and TRBJ2-1; 10 bases align to TRBD2. The germline CDR1 and CDR2 sequences are KGHDR and SFDVKD. CDR3 length: 15 residues. J lost 4 bases, V lost 4 bases, and 3 bases had no gene match.

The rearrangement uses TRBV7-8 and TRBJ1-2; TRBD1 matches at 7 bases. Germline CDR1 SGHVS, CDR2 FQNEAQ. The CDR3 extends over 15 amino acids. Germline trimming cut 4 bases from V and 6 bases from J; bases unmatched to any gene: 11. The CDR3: CASSSRPDRVDGYTF. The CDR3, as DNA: TGTGCCAGCAGCTCTCGACCCGACAGGGTGGATGGCTACACCTTC. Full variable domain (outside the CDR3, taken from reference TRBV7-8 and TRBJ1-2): GAGVSQSPRYKVAKRGQDVALRCDPISGHVSLFWYQQALGQGPEFLTYFQNEAQLDKSGLPSDRFFAERPEGSVSTLKIQRTQQEDSAVYLCASSSRPDRVDGYTFGSGTRLTVV.

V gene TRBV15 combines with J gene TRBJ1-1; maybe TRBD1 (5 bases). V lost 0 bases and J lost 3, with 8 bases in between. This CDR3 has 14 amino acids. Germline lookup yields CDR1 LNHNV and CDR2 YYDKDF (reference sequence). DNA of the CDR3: TGTGCCACCAGCAGAGACGGGGACTACACTGAAGCTTTCTTT. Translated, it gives CATSRDGDYTEAFF.

The CDR3 DNA sequence: TGTGCCAGCAGCCATATTACCGGGACGCAAGCCTACGAGCAGTACTTC. Its translation is CASSHITGTQAYEQYF. The rearrangement links TRBV4-2 to TRBJ2-7; D may correspond to TRBD1 or TRBD2 (5 bases each). The V gene lost 3 bases and the J gene lost 2 bases, with 17 bases spanning the gap. From germline, CDR1 is LGHNA and CDR2 YNFKEQ. The CDR3 totals 16 residues.

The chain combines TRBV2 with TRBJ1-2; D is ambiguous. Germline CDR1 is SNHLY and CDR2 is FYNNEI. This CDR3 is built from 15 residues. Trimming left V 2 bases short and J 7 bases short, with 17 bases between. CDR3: CASSETVPVDGGYTF. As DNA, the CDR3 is TGTGCCAGCAGTGAAACGGTGCCAGTAGATGGTGGCTACACCTTC.

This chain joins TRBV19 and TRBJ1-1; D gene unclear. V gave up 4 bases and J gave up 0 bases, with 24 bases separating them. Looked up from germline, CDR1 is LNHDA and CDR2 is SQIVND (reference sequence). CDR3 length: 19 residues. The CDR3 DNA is TGTGCCAGTAGTAGCCAGTCTGTCCCGTTCGGTCGGGTGAACACTGAAGCTTTCTTT. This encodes CASSSQSVPFGRVNTEAFF.

CDR3 coding DNA: TGTGCCAGCAGCTTGTTTCAGCCCGGAGGAGTCACTGAAGCTTTCTTT. Translation: CASSLFQPGGVTEAFF. The chain combines TRBV5-6 with TRBJ1-1; D remains unclear. CDR3 length: 16 residues. V gave up 1 base and J gave up 4 bases, with 17 bases separating them. Germline values: CDR1 SGHDT, CDR2 YYEEEE.

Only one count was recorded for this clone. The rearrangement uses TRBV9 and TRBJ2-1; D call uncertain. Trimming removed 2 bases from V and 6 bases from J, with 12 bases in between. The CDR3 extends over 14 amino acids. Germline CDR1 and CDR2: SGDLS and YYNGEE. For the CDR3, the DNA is TGTGCCAGCAGCGTTGAGACCCTTTCCAATGAGCAGTTCTTC. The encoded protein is CASSVETLSNEQFF. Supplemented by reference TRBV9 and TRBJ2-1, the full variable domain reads DSGVTQTPKHLITATGQRVTLRCSPRSGDLSVYWYQQSLDQGLQFLIQYYNGEERAKGNILERFSAQQFPDLHSELNLSSLELGDSALYFCASSVETLSNEQFFGPGTRLTVL.

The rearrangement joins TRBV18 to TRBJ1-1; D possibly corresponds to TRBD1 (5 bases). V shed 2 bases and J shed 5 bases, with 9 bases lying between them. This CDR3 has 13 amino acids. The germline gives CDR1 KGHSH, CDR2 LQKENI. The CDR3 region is CASSPDGGTEAFF. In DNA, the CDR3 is TGTGCCAGCTCACCAGACGGGGGAACTGAAGCTTTCTTT.

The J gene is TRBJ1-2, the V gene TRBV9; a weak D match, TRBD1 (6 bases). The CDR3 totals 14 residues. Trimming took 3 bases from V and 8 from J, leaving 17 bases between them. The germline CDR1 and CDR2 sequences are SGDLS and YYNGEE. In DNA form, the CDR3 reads TGTGCCAGCAGCGCACGGACAGCCCCTGTGGGCTACACCTTC. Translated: CASSARTAPVGYTF.

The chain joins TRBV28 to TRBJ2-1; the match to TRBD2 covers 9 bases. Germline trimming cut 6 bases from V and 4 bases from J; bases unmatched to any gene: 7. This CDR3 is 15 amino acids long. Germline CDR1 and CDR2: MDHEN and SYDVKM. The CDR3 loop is CASRSRLAEYNEQFF. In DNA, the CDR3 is TGTGCCAGCAGATCTCGACTAGCGGAGTACAATGAGCAGTTCTTC.

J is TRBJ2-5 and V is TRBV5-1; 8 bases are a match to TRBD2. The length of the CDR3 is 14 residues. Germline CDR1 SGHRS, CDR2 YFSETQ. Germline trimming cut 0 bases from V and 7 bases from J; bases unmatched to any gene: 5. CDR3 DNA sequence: TGCGCCAGCAGCTTGGGCCCCGCGGGGGGGACCCAGTACTTC. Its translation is CASSLGPAGGTQYF. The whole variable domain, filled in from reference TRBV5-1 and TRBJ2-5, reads KAGVTQTPRYLIKTRGQQVTLSCSPISGHRSVSWYQQTPGQGLQFLFEYFSETQRNKGNFPGRFSGRQFSNSRSEMNVSTLELGDSALYLCASSLGPAGGTQYFGPGTRLLVL.

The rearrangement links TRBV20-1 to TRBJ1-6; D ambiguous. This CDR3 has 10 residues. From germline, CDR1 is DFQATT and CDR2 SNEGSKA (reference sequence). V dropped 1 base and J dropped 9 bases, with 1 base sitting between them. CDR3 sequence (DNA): TGCAGTGCTAGAGGTTCACCCCTCCACTTT. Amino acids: CSARGSPLHF.

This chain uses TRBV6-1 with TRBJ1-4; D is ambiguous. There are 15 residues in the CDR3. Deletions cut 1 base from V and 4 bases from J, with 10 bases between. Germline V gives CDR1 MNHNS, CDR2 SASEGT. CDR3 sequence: CASSEDHSYNEKLFF. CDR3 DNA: TGTGCCAGCAGTGAAGATCACTCTTATAATGAAAAACTGTTTTTT.

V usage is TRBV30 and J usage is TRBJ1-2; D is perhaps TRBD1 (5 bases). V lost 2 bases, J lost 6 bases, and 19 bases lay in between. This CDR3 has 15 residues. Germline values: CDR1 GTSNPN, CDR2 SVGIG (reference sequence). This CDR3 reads CAWSHEVAGLDGYTF. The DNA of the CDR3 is TGTGCCTGGAGTCACGAGGTAGCGGGACTTGATGGCTACACCTTC. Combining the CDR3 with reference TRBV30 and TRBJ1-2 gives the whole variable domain SQTIHQWPATLVQPVGSPLSLECTVEGTSNPNLYWYRQAAGRGLQLLFYSVGIGQISSEVPQNLSASRPQDRQFILSSKKLLLSDSGFYLCAWSHEVAGLDGYTFGSGTRLTVV.

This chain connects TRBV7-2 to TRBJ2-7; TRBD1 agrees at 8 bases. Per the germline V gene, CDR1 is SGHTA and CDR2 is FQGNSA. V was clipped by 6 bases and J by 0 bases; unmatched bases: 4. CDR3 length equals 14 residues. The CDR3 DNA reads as TGTGCCAGCAGTATCGGGACAGGCTCCTACGAGCAGTACTTC. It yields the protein CASSIGTGSYEQYF.